These T cell receptor beta chains were read from a single sample in a study of T-cell reconstitution after alpha-beta-depleted transplantation in children. TCRdb itself ran the PCR reads through MiXCR, one entry per CDR3 protein. Of 70,000 or so distinct CDR3 sequences detected, roughly a tenth appear once; the ten largest clones hold approximately 13%. Material: PBMCs, obtained before TCRalphabeta/CD19-depleted stem cell transplant. All receptors derive from a boy between 10 and 17 years old with acute myeloid leukemia, due to receive a stem cell transplant. Both conserved end residues are part of each CDR3. The order of the fields is clone size, J gene, D gene, V gene, CDR3 DNA, CDR3 protein. D genes are given only for firm matches. A row's size may be missing; if present it is once, few, many or a size class.

>many|TRBJ2-7|TRBD1|TRBV7-2
TGTGCCAGCAGCTGGACCGGGACAGGGGGCGATGAGCAGTACTTC
CASSWTGTGGDEQYF
>many|TRBJ1-4|TRBD1|TRBV7-9
TGTGCCAGCAGTCTCACAGGGGAGAATGAAAAACTGTTTTTT
CASSLTGENEKLFF
>-|TRBJ2-3|-|TRBV6-5
TGTGCCAGCAGTACCCCGAATACGCAGTATTTT
CASSTPNTQYF
>many|TRBJ1-5|-|TRBV6-5
TGTGCCAGCAGTTACTCGAGACCAGGGGACCAGCCCCAGCATTTT
CASSYSRPGDQPQHF
>many|TRBJ1-5|-|TRBV20-1
TGCAGTGCTAGAGTAGGAGGGCCTTCGGCCCAGCATTTT
CSARVGGPSAQHF
>many|TRBJ1-1|-|TRBV16
TGTGCCAGCAGCCAAGTATGGGGATCTGAAGCTTTCTTT
CASSQVWGSEAFF
>many|TRBJ2-1|TRBD1|TRBV10-3
TGTGCCATCAGTGACCCCGGGACAGGGGGCGGCAATGAGCAGTTCTTC
CAISDPGTGGGNEQFF
>many|TRBJ2-1|-|TRBV28
TGTGCCAGCAGTTTTGACCTAGGCTGGGACAATGAGCAGTTCTTC
CASSFDLGWDNEQFF
>-|TRBJ2-1|-|TRBV5-6
TGTGCCAGCAGCCCCGGGTGGAGGGTGAGAGATGAGCAGTTCTTC
CASSPGWRVRDEQFF
>few|TRBJ2-2|TRBD2|TRBV7-7
TGTGCTAGCAGCCGACTAGCGGGAGAGTTGAGGGAGCTGTTTTTT
CASSRLAGELRELFF
>many|TRBJ1-5|-|TRBV24-1
TGTGCCACCAGTGATCCTTCGACAGGTGGCAATCAGCCCCAGCATTTT
CATSDPSTGGNQPQHF
>many|TRBJ1-6|TRBD1|TRBV2
TGTGCCAGCAGGGGGACAGGGGGCGATTATAATTCACCCCTCCACTTT
CASRGTGGDYNSPLHF
>many|TRBJ1-1|-|TRBV28
TGTGCCAGCAGTTCCCAGAGTCCAAAAGCTTTCTTT
CASSSQSPKAFF
>many|TRBJ2-2|TRBD2|TRBV6-1
TGTGCCAGCAGAGCAGCGGGAAGGAATGCCGGGGAGCTGTTTTTT
CASRAAGRNAGELFF
>-|TRBJ1-5|-|TRBV19
TGTGCCAGTAGTATACTCCGGGCGAATCAGCCCCAGCATTTT
CASSILRANQPQHF
>many|TRBJ2-2|-|TRBV3-1
TGTGCCAGCAGCCAGGGGTACACCGGGGAGCTGTTTTTT
CASSQGYTGELFF
>many|TRBJ2-1|-|TRBV7-9
TGTGCCAGCAGCTTAGCGGCGGGGACCGGAATTTACAATGAGCAGTTCTTC
CASSLAAGTGIYNEQFF
>many|TRBJ2-5|-|TRBV29-1
TGCAGCGTCGCCGGGACACCGTACCAAGAGACCCAGTACTTC
CSVAGTPYQETQYF
>many|TRBJ1-3|-|TRBV27
TGTGCCAGCAGCGAAGCGGGGGGGGTTGGAAACACCATATATTTT
CASSEAGGVGNTIYF
>-|TRBJ1-1|-|TRBV12-3/TRBV12-4
TGTGCCAGCAGTTTACGACCCCTCCTATCTAGGATGAACACTGAAGCTTTCTTT
CASSLRPLLSRMNTEAFF
>many|TRBJ2-5|-|TRBV12-3/TRBV12-4
TGTGCCAGCAGTAGCGGGCCCCTTTCTATAGAGACCCAGTACTTC
CASSSGPLSIETQYF
>many|TRBJ2-2|TRBD2|TRBV20-1
TGCAGTGCCCCCCCAAGCGGGGTGCGCACCGGGGAGCTGTTTTTT
CSAPPSGVRTGELFF
>many|TRBJ2-1|-|TRBV2
TGTGCCAGCACTCGCCCTATTCCCCCTGAGCAGTTCTTC
CASTRPIPPEQFF
>many|TRBJ1-2|-|TRBV7-2
TGTGCCAGCAGTACCCCAGGAGAACGGGTTTATGGCTACACCTTC
CASSTPGERVYGYTF
>few|TRBJ2-7|-|TRBV7-2
TGTGCCAGCAGCTCGAGCGGCGGGTACTACGAGCAGTACTTC
CASSSSGGYYEQYF
>many|TRBJ2-2|-|TRBV7-8
TGTGCCAGCAGCCAGGGTTACGCGAACACCGGGGAGCTGTTTTTT
CASSQGYANTGELFF
>many|TRBJ2-1|TRBD2|TRBV20-1
TGCAGTGCTAGACGGCTAGCGGACAATGAGCAGTTCTTC
CSARRLADNEQFF
>many|TRBJ2-3|-|TRBV7-3
TGTGCCAGCAGCCACTTCACAGATACGCAGTATTTT
CASSHFTDTQYF
>many|TRBJ2-1|-|TRBV24-1
TGTGCCACCAGTGATCCCCCAAACAATGAGCAGTTCTTC
CATSDPPNNEQFF
>-|TRBJ2-7|TRBD2|TRBV7-2
TGTGCCAGCAGCCCTCTAGCGGACCTCTACGAGCAGTACTTC
CASSPLADLYEQYF
>many|TRBJ1-5|-|TRBV12-3/TRBV12-4
TGTGCCAGCACCTCGCGGGGAGTTGGGCAGCCCCAGCATTTT
CASTSRGVGQPQHF
>many|TRBJ2-7|TRBD1|TRBV5-1
TGCGCCAGCAGGACTTCTTCGGGGACAGGGGGTTACGAGCAGTACTTC
CASRTSSGTGGYEQYF
>many|TRBJ2-7|TRBD1|TRBV6-5
TGTGCCAGCAGTAGGGGACAGACAGGGGAGCAGTACTTC
CASSRGQTGEQYF
>many|TRBJ1-3|-|TRBV12-3/TRBV12-4
TGTGCCAGCAGGGTCACAGGGAGAGGAAACACCATATATTTT
CASRVTGRGNTIYF
>many|TRBJ1-1|TRBD1|TRBV5-1
TGCGCCAGCATCAAAGACAGGGGGGACACTGAAGCTTTCTTT
CASIKDRGDTEAFF
>many|TRBJ1-1|-|TRBV5-6
TGTGCCAGCAGCCGAGGGGGACCGGGGACTTTCTTT
CASSRGGPGTFF
>many|TRBJ1-2|-|TRBV20-1
TGCAGTGCTAGAGATCACGGGGGGCCCCGATGGTATGGCTACACCTTC
CSARDHGGPRWYGYTF
>many|TRBJ2-5|-|TRBV5-1
TGCGCCAGCAGCTTGGCTATGGGTCGAATGGGGACTGGAGAGACCCAGTACTTC
CASSLAMGRMGTGETQYF
>many|TRBJ1-2|-|TRBV7-9
TGTGCCAGCAGCTTACAGGGTGAAGTCTATGGCTACACCTTC
CASSLQGEVYGYTF
>many|TRBJ2-5|-|TRBV5-6
TGTGCCAGCAGCTCAATTGACAGGACCCAAGAGACCCAGTACTTC
CASSSIDRTQETQYF
>many|TRBJ2-2|-|TRBV12-3/TRBV12-4
TGTGCCAGCAGTTATGGGATCGGGGAGCTGTTTTTT
CASSYGIGELFF
>many|TRBJ2-1|TRBD2|TRBV20-1
TGCAGTGCTAAGGTGGCTCTAGCGGGACCGAATGAGCAGTTCTTC
CSAKVALAGPNEQFF
>many|TRBJ2-2|-|TRBV12-3/TRBV12-4
TGTGCCAGCAGCCCCAGGGGGGGGAGTGGCACCGGGGAGCTGTTTTTT
CASSPRGGSGTGELFF
>few|TRBJ2-6|-|TRBV28
TGTGCCAGCAGCCGCAGGGGGGCTGGGGCCAACGTCCTGACTTTC
CASSRRGAGANVLTF
>many|TRBJ2-7|-|TRBV7-6
TGTGCCAGCAGCTTAGTGGGGGGTGACTACGAGCAGTACTTC
CASSLVGGDYEQYF
>few|TRBJ2-4|-|TRBV12-3/TRBV12-4
TGTGCCAGCAGTTTAGCGGGGGGGCGCTTGGCCAAAAACATTCAGTACTTC
CASSLAGGRLAKNIQYF